The entry below gives a single T cell receptor (beta chain) sequence along with its context. Its antigen is unknown. Over chemoradiotherapy, repertoires were sampled more than once. This record comes from a study of chemoradiotherapy in HPV16-positive cancers. Study-wide results and caveats: For HPV16-positive patients, expanding HPV-responsive T cells associated with longer recurrence-free survival.

Sequencing used immunoSEQ multiplex PCR; TCRdb keeps in-frame clones, though not all of them. The sample lists some 7,200 clones; around nine tenths were seen once. Per germline, CDR1 SGHDT and CDR2 YYEEEE. The CDR3 totals 16 residues. Losses at the gene ends were 4 bases for V and 1 base for J; bases not matched to a gene: 8. V usage is TRBV5-6 and J usage is TRBJ2-7; 10 bases fit TRBD2. The sample consisted of tumor tissue, taken from a patient who underwent chemoradiotherapy. The source is a human donor with HPV-associated anogenital cancer. In DNA form, the CDR3 reads TGTGCCAGCAGCAGGGGATCAGCGGGAGGGTCCTACGAGCAGTACTTC. Translated, it gives CASSRGSAGGSYEQYF.